This T cell receptor beta chain was found in a study of beta chain features in type 1 diabetes. The CDR3 is made up of 15 amino acids. The authors sorted CD4+ naive, central memory, regulatory and stem cell-like memory cells via CD45RO/CCR7/CD25/CD127/CD95/CD27. Sequencing targeted expressed TCRB transcripts, as all isolated RNA had been reverse transcribed. The repertoire was sequenced with immunoSEQ multiplex PCR; TCRdb's copy has only in-frame clones and lacks some. Of nearly 350,000 clones listed, 7% to 9% are singletons. This chain joins TRBV21-1 and TRBJ2-3; the DNA was not compared with TRBD1, the D call given in the table. TRBV21-1 is designated a pseudogene. The sequence derives from a woman between 18 and 30 years old in good health. Sequenced sample: central memory CD4+ T cells from blood. CDR3 sequence (DNA): TGTGCCAGGGGAACCGGAACAGGGGGCGCAGATACGCAGTATTTT. Its protein product is CARGTGTGGADTQYF.